This TCR beta chain was retrieved from a study of blood T cell repertoires in COVID-19. Study-level background: Sample material is recorded as cDNA or gDNA derived from T cells, B-cell-depleted T cells, or PBMCs.

The data were produced by immunoSEQ multiplex PCR, yet TCRdb's version contains in-frame clones alone and is incomplete. The sample has tens of thousands of clones, roughly 86% seen once. The CDR3 covers 15 residues. Germline CDR1 is SGDLS and CDR2 is YYNGEE. The V and J ends lost 0 bases and 10 bases, in that order; junction bases with no gene match: 6. The sequence derives from a man aged 50 or older with active COVID-19. Sequenced input: peripheral blood. The chain combines TRBV9 with TRBJ2-1; 11 bases match TRBD2. Here the CDR3 DNA reads TGTGCCAGCAGCGTAGCAGAAGGGACTAGCGGAGAGCAGTTCTTC. Protein sequence: CASSVAEGTSGEQFF.